This TCR beta chain originates from a study of beta chain features in type 1 diabetes. This clone was picked up a small number of times. Its antigen is still unknown. This CDR3 is built from 16 residues. Germline V CDR1 and CDR2: MGHDK, SYGVNS. Germline trimming cut 1 base from V and 9 bases from J; bases unmatched to any gene: 7. The study reverse transcribed the entire isolated RNA, so it sequenced expressed TCRB transcripts. Using immunoSEQ multiplex PCR, the repertoire was profiled, and TCRdb retains in-frame clones only, with some absent. The table has roughly 610,000 clones, 15% to 18% seen once. General observations from the study: Patients and controls would be equally affected if PCR favored shorter templates. A pattern of fewer insertions and more deletions at VDJ junctions was seen in type 1 diabetes patients.

The V and J genes are TRBV25-1 and TRBJ2-3; the match to TRBD2 covers 13 bases. Sequencing used naive CD4+ T cells from blood. The clonotype comes from a man between 18 and 29 years old in good health. The CDR3 loop is CASSESGLAGRGTQYF. DNA for the CDR3: TGTGCCAGCAGTGAATCGGGACTAGCGGGGAGGGGAACGCAGTATTTT.